This entry is about one T cell receptor (beta chain). Its binding antigen is unknown. No base qualities exist here, and no much larger clone lies one base off it. The data were obtained in a study of technical replicates of blood from a few donors listed by TCRdb under 2017. V and J lose 0 bases and 2 bases, and a span of 13 bases separates them. Taken from the germline V gene, the CDR1 and CDR2 loops are LGHNA and YNFKEQ. The cysteine opens and the phenylalanine closes a CDR3 of 16 amino acids. Of the read, only the CDR3 DNA is kept; its 48 bases are in frame from base 1. Receptors were amplified or captured by the immunoSEQ multiplex PCR assay. Drawn from immuneACCESS, this table holds only the in-frame rearrangements with V and J called that TCRdb kept. Clones are partly lost; checked studies trace under half to an unresolved V gene and leave the rest unexplained. The sample table contains about 74,000 clones; only one count was recorded for approximately 96% of them. The ten largest clonotypes hold around 0.37% of the sample.

Material: T cells isolated from PBMCs. This TCR was sampled from a human donor in good health. The chain joins TRBV4-2 to TRBJ2-5; TRBD2 is possibly the D segment (6 matching bases). The bases read TGTGCCAGCAGCCAAGATTTTGTGGGAGGACAAGAGACCCAGTACTTC. It encodes CASSQDFVGGQETQYF.